This T cell receptor beta chain was retrieved from a study of monozygotic twins with inflammatory bowel disease. Findings and caveats of the study: Especially where disease activity was present, IBD patients had fewer clonotypes in common with others than healthy twins did. Using the inverse Simpson index, IBD patients had lower TCRbeta diversity than healthy co-twins. The analysis failed to separate different T cell subtypes.

Every TCR library used approximately 3,700 ng of total RNA. TCRdb processed the 5' RACE reads again and assigns one entry to each CDR3 protein, with no DNA. The specimen's table records some 150,000 distinct CDR3 sequences. In the case of this clonotype: The antigen remains undetermined.

The CDR3 runs 16 residues. V usage is TRBV12-3 or TRBV12-4 and J usage is TRBJ2-3; without DNA, the TCRdb call of TRBD1 cannot be checked. The clonotype comes from a human donor with ulcerative colitis or Crohn's disease, or a healthy co-twin of an affected twin (not recorded which). The sequenced material came from blood. CDR3 residues: CASSPGGGEVTDTQYF.